This section outlines one TCR beta chain sequence together with its context. Germline lookup yields CDR1 MNHEY and CDR2 SVGAGI. V was trimmed by 7 bases and J by 2 bases, leaving 6 bases between them. The CDR3 contains 12 residues. Libraries were prepared by immunoSEQ multiplex PCR; TCRdb keeps only in-frame clonotypes and omits some of them. Here the sample spans 150,000 to 200,000 clones, about 81% being singletons. The record originates from a study of cytomegalovirus exposure and HLA in healthy donors. The sample consisted of PBMCs. This clonotype was obtained from a woman aged 25-40 years in good health and CMV-seronegative. The chain uses TRBV6-5 and TRBJ1-5; D is uncertain. For the CDR3, the DNA is TGTGCCAGCAAGAGGGGCAATCAGCCCCAGCATTTT. Translating gives CASKRGNQPQHF.